This T cell receptor (beta chain) was recorded in a study of neurological immune-mediated disorders. Study observations and caveats: Neither clinical nor MRI features were associated with the multiple sclerosis repertoire cluster. Subjects shared no identical expanded-clone CDR3 amino acid sequences, suggesting private TCR-beta repertoires in all groups.

This clonotype was counted ten times or more. The antigen is unknown. The CDR3 is 13 residues long. Germline-derived CDR1 and CDR2 are MDHEN and SYDVKM. Trimming removed 5 bases at V and 4 bases at J, with 11 bases between. 5'RACE with 10-nucleotide random UMIs produced the cDNA. TCRdb reanalysed the 5' RACE reads using MiXCR and keeps one entry per CDR3 protein. The table has 55,000 to 80,000 distinct CDR3 sequences, around 4.8% seen once. The material sequenced was PBMCs. The chain combines TRBV28 with TRBJ1-2; D remains unclear. This TCR derives from a woman between 50 and 59 years old with multiple sclerosis. The CDR3 here is CASSVPHSYGYTF. The DNA for the CDR3 is TGTGCCAGCAGTGTTCCCCACAGCTATGGCTACACCTTC.